These T cell receptor beta chains were read from a single sample in a study of T-cell reconstitution after alpha-beta-depleted transplantation in children. MiXCR, applied by TCRdb to the PCR reads, yields one record per CDR3 protein. This sample has about 250,000 distinct CDR3 sequences, with roughly a quarter found just once. The sample was PBMCs, mostly from graft donor cells, taken 360 days after TCRalphabeta/CD19-depleted stem cell transplant. The receptors come from a female patient aged 2-9 years who had a stem cell transplant for congenital amegakaryocytic thrombocytopenia, so the T cells may come from the graft donor. Each CDR3 is given with its conserved first and last residue. D genes are given only for firm matches. Some rows have no size entry. The others give once, few or many, or a class for an expanded clone.

13	NA	NA	TRBV20-1	TRBJ2-7	CSARVRRDYEQYF	TGCAGTGCTAGAGTCCGCCGGGACTACGAGCAGTACTTC
13	NA	NA	TRBV7-9	TRBJ1-1	CASSLLQGTEAFF	TGTGCCAGCAGCTTGTTACAGGGAACTGAAGCTTTCTTT
14	NA	NA	TRBV12-3/TRBV12-4	TRBJ2-3	CASSGGRGTDTQYF	TGTGCCAGCAGTGGGGGAAGGGGCACAGATACGCAGTATTTT
14	NA	TRBD1	TRBV3-1	TRBJ1-1	CASSRRGKDTEAFF	TGTGCCAGCAGCCGCAGGGGGAAAGACACTGAAGCTTTCTTT
14	NA	NA	TRBV3-1	TRBJ1-2	CASSHHVVGYGYTF	TGTGCCAGCAGCCACCACGTGGTGGGCTATGGCTACACCTTC
14	few	NA	TRBV5-4	TRBJ2-3	CASRSSVGRDTQYF	TGTGCCAGCCGGTCTAGCGTCGGGAGAGATACGCAGTATTTT
17	NA	NA	TRBV10-3	TRBJ2-3	CAISGPPGGAQTDTQYF	TGTGCCATCAGTGGCCCCCCTGGGGGGGCTCAAACAGATACGCAGTATTTT
13	NA	TRBD1	TRBV12-3/TRBV12-4	TRBJ2-1	CASSPTGENEQFF	TGTGCCAGCAGTCCGACAGGGGAAAATGAGCAGTTCTTC
14	few	NA	TRBV6-1	TRBJ1-2	CASSETQGFYGYTF	TGTGCCAGCAGTGAAACCCAGGGTTTTTATGGCTACACCTTC
16	NA	NA	TRBV21-1	TRBJ2-7	CASTLKYGGCTYEQYF	TGTGCCAGCACCCTAAAGTACGGGGGGTGCACCTACGAGCAGTACTTC
14	once	NA	TRBV27	TRBJ2-7	CASRTIRGKYEQYF	TGTGCCAGCAGGACAATCAGGGGAAAGTACGAGCAGTACTTC
13	NA	TRBD2	TRBV19	TRBJ2-3	CASTSPFTDTQYF	TGTGCCTCGACTAGCCCATTCACAGATACGCAGTATTTT
16	NA	NA	TRBV4-2	TRBJ2-7	CASSPYGGGTVGEQYF	TGTGCCAGCAGCCCCTATGGAGGGGGGACCGTTGGCGAGCAGTACTTC
14	NA	TRBD2	TRBV28	TRBJ2-7	CASRREGGPYEQYF	TGTGCCAGCAGGCGTGAGGGAGGGCCCTACGAGCAGTACTTC
15	NA	TRBD2	TRBV5-1	TRBJ2-3	CASSFGLVLGDTQYF	TGCGCCAGCAGCTTTGGACTAGTCTTGGGTGATACGCAGTATTTT
16	NA	TRBD1	TRBV6-5	TRBJ2-7	CASSYGWTGYTYEQYF	TGTGCCAGCAGTTACGGTTGGACAGGGTACACCTACGAGCAGTACTTC
15	many	NA	TRBV4-1	TRBJ1-1	CASSQTQIMNTEAFF	TGCGCCAGCAGCCAGACACAGATAATGAACACTGAAGCTTTCTTT
17	NA	NA	TRBV20-1	TRBJ2-3	CSARMGAGPTRADTQYF	TGCAGTGCCCGAATGGGAGCGGGCCCGACCCGCGCGGATACGCAGTATTTT
19	once	NA	TRBV4-3	TRBJ1-5	CASSQDAIGSRVGNQPQHF	TGCGCCAGCAGCCAAGATGCTATCGGGAGCAGGGTAGGCAATCAGCCCCAGCATTTT
13	few	TRBD1	TRBV6-6	TRBJ2-3	CASSLDRINTQYF	TGTGCCAGCAGTTTGGACAGGATCAATACGCAGTATTTT
13	many	NA	TRBV4-1	TRBJ2-5	CASSQVLTETQYF	TGCGCCAGCAGCCAAGTTCTGACGGAGACCCAGTACTTC
15	few	TRBD2	TRBV12-3/TRBV12-4	TRBJ2-1	CASSDSGRTYNEQFF	TGTGCCAGCAGTGATAGCGGGAGAACCTACAATGAGCAGTTCTTC
16	few	TRBD2	TRBV5-6	TRBJ2-1	CASSLAGSGSPYEQFF	TGTGCCAGCAGCTTGGCTGGTAGCGGGAGTCCCTATGAGCAGTTCTTC
15	few	NA	TRBV7-9	TRBJ2-3	CASSLRGPVTDTQYF	TGTGCCAGCAGCTTAAGAGGACCAGTCACAGATACGCAGTATTTT
13	few	TRBD2	TRBV6-5	TRBJ2-3	CASSYSGTSTQYF	TGTGCCAGCAGTTACTCCGGGACTAGCACGCAGTATTTT